These 24 T cell receptor beta chains were all obtained from the same sample, sequenced in a study of shared clonotypes between healthy human individuals. Some clones are missing from TCRdb's copy, which holds only in-frame ones; the method was immunoSEQ multiplex PCR. Among some 2,000,000 clones, 85% to 95% were seen once, and the ten largest hold 0.1% to 0.15%. The sample consisted of naive CD4+ T cells sorted from blood. Subset defined: CD45RA+ positively selected. These receptors were collected from a man aged 18 to 30 in good health.

The chain has TRBV9 and TRBJ1-2; TRBD1 aligns across 7 bases. V dropped 1 base and J dropped 7; count of bases not matched to a gene: 4. This CDR3 has 13 amino acids. CDR1 SGDLS and CDR2 YYNGEE come from the germline V gene. The CDR3 loop reads CASSVQGVAGYTF. The CDR3 DNA sequence: TGTGCCAGCAGCGTACAGGGGGTTGCTGGCTACACCTTC. Drawing the rest from reference TRBV9 and TRBJ1-2, the complete variable domain is DSGVTQTPKHLITATGQRVTLRCSPRSGDLSVYWYQQSLDQGLQFLIQYYNGEERAKGNILERFSAQQFPDLHSELNLSSLELGDSALYFCASSVQGVAGYTFGSGTRLTVV.

The rearrangement links TRBV14 to TRBJ2-7, with unresolved D. Germline CDR1 and CDR2: SGHDN and FVKESK. CDR3 size: 13 residues. Trimming removed 2 bases from V and 2 bases from J, with 7 bases in between. CDR3: CASSQTFTYEQYF. CDR3 bases: TGTGCCAGCAGCCAAACATTTACCTACGAGCAGTACTTC. The variable domain in full, completed from reference TRBV14 and TRBJ2-7, reads EAGVTQFPSHSVIEKGQTVTLRCDPISGHDNLYWYRRVMGKEIKFLLHFVKESKQDESGMPNNRFLAERTGGTYSTLKVQPAELEDSGVYFCASSQTFTYEQYFGPGTRLTVT.

On this clone itself: The sample carries other DNA sequences with the same CDR3. V gene TRBV18 combines with J gene TRBJ2-7; 9 bases are shared with TRBD2. In germline, CDR1 is KGHSH, CDR2 LQKENI. V shed 2 bases, J shed 0 bases, and the junction held 2 bases outside the gene matches. The CDR3 is 15 amino acids. CDR3 nucleotides: TGTGCCAGCTCACCAGCGGGGGGGAGCTCCTACGAGCAGTACTTC. Translated: CASSPAGGSSYEQYF.

The chain is built from TRBV6-1 and TRBJ1-4, with D tentatively TRBD1 (6 bases). Germline CDR1 and CDR2: MNHNS and SASEGT. CDR3 length: 17 amino acids. V was pared by 2 bases and J by 5 bases, with 18 bases between. CDR3 coding DNA: TGTGCCAGCAGTGAACCCCCCGGACAGAGGGTGAATGAAAAACTGTTTTTT. Translating it yields CASSEPPGQRVNEKLFF.

V usage is TRBV7-2 and J usage is TRBJ2-3; the D gene is possibly TRBD2 (6 bases). CDR3 length: 14 amino acids. Looked up from germline, CDR1 is SGHTA and CDR2 is FQGNSA. Trimming cost V 8 bases and J 1 base, with 13 bases left between them. CDR3 protein: CASLRGGGTDTQYF. The CDR3 DNA sequence: TGTGCCAGCTTAAGGGGCGGGGGCACAGATACGCAGTATTTT.

This clone was counted once. The V call is TRBV28, the J call TRBJ1-6; TRBD1 might be the D (5 bases). CDR3 length: 14 residues. V was clipped by 3 bases and J by 7 bases, with 10 bases between them. Looked up from germline, CDR1 is MDHEN and CDR2 is SYDVKM. The CDR3 bases are TGTGCCAGCAGTTTCGCGGACAACAATTCACCCCTCCACTTT. This encodes CASSFADNNSPLHF.

The V call is TRBV4-3, the J call TRBJ2-1, with D possibly matching TRBD2 (6 bases). The length of the CDR3 is 15 residues. Germline-derived CDR1 and CDR2 are LGHNA and YSLEER. V was clipped by 1 base and J by 6 bases, with 13 bases between them. The CDR3 sequence: CASSQVLGTPNEQFF. CDR3 DNA: TGCGCCAGCAGCCAAGTTCTGGGGACTCCCAATGAGCAGTTCTTC.

The chain has TRBV6-1 and TRBJ2-7, with TRBD2 matching 8 bases. This CDR3 is built from 15 residues. V lost 6 bases to trimming and J lost 3 bases; unmatched junction nucleotides: 10. Germline CDR1 reads MNHNS; CDR2 reads SASEGT. CDR3 region: CASRGLAGGNYEQYF. The CDR3 DNA follows: TGTGCCAGCAGGGGCCTCGCGGGGGGTAACTACGAGCAGTACTTC.

The chain couples TRBV20-1 to TRBJ1-2; the D is unclear. V was pared by 4 bases and J by 2 bases, with 5 bases between. The CDR3 consists of 11 residues. The germline V gene has CDR1 DFQATT and CDR2 SNEGSKA (reference sequence). This CDR3 is CSAKPNYGYTF. CDR3 nucleotide sequence: TGCAGTGCTAAACCGAACTATGGCTACACCTTC.

The rearrangement links TRBV5-3 to TRBJ1-5; 7 bases align to TRBD1. TRBV5-3 is labeled an ORF, and its function is uncertain. The J segment lost 6 bases and the V segment lost 4 bases, leaving 10 bases of the junction unmatched. The CDR3 is 15 amino acids. The CDR3 sequence: CARSGTDRRAQPQHF. The CDR3 region has the DNA TGTGCCAGAAGCGGAACGGACAGGAGGGCTCAGCCCCAGCATTTT.

The rearrangement joins TRBV11-2 to TRBJ2-5; 8 bases fit TRBD1. V gave up 4 bases and J gave up 3 bases; unmatched junction bases: 4. The CDR3 contains 14 residues. Germline lookup yields CDR1 SGHAT and CDR2 FQNNGV. CDR3 amino acids: CASSSGTGEETQYF. The CDR3 nucleotides are TGTGCCAGCAGCTCCGGGACAGGAGAAGAGACCCAGTACTTC.

This sequence joins TRBV11-2 and TRBJ1-5, with 9 bases aligning to TRBD1. Germline values: CDR1 SGHAT, CDR2 FQNNGV. The CDR3 runs to 15 residues. V lost 1 base to trimming and J lost 11 bases; unmatched junction nucleotides: 9. The CDR3 region has the DNA TGTGCCAGCAGCTTAGGTGGGACAGGGTCATCGGCCCAGCATTTT. Protein sequence: CASSLGGTGSSAQHF.

The genes are TRBV30 and TRBJ1-2, with a tentative D call TRBD1 (6 bases). Germline CDR1 and CDR2: GTSNPN and SVGIG (reference sequence). V was cut by 1 base and J by 2 bases, with 14 bases left in between. CDR3 size: 15 residues. In nucleotides, the CDR3 is TGTGCCTGGAGTGAGGGGCCAGGGGCCAACTATGGCTACACCTTC. It is translated as CAWSEGPGANYGYTF.

V gene TRBV27 combines with J gene TRBJ2-7; D ambiguous. CDR1 and CDR2 from the germline V gene are MNHEY and SMNVEV (reference sequence). Trimming pared 5 bases from V and 0 bases from J, leaving 14 bases between. The CDR3 is 15 amino acids. CDR3 amino acids: CASSPRSFSSYEQYF. CDR3 in DNA: TGTGCCAGCAGTCCTCGGTCCTTTAGCTCCTACGAGCAGTACTTC.

The sample holds one count of this clone. The chain joins TRBV13 to TRBJ2-3; 7 positions agree with TRBD2. The V gene end was trimmed by 5 bases and the J gene end by 0 bases; junction bases not matched to a gene: 11. CDR3 length: 17 amino acids. CDR1 and CDR2 (germline): PRHDT, FYEKMQ (reference sequence). CDR3 protein: CASSPRLEGGSTDTQYF. In DNA form, the CDR3 reads TGTGCCAGCAGCCCACGACTAGAGGGAGGGAGCACAGATACGCAGTATTTT.

This sequence joins TRBV7-9 and TRBJ2-3; unclear D gene. CDR1 is SEHNR and CDR2 is FQNEAQ in the germline V gene (reference sequence). CDR3 length equals 13 residues. Between the trimmed V and J ends, which lost 4 bases and 2 bases, there was a span of 7 bases. The CDR3 nucleotides read TGTGCCAGCAGCTGGGCAACCACAGATACGCAGTATTTT. Translated: CASSWATTDTQYF. The full variable domain, completed using reference TRBV7-9 and TRBJ2-3, is DTGVSQNPRHKITKRGQNVTFRCDPISEHNRLYWYRQTLGQGPEFLTYFQNEAQLEKSRLLSDRFSAERPKGSFSTLEIQRTEQGDSAMYLCASSWATTDTQYFGPGTRLTVL.

This clone was found once. This rearrangement joins TRBV7-2 to TRBJ2-2; maybe TRBD2 (5 bases). The V end lost 5 bases, the J end lost 8 bases, and 18 bases lay between the germline ends. CDR1 is SGHTA and CDR2 is FQGNSA in the germline V gene. This CDR3 has 15 amino acids. The CDR3 DNA reads as TGTGCCAGCAGCATGGACTTTCAACCGGCAGGGGAGCTGTTTTTT. Protein: CASSMDFQPAGELFF.

Comment on this clone: Possible read error: a much larger clone is one base away. Other DNA sequences in this specimen translate into the identical CDR3. CDR3 amino acids: CASSPGTTSYEQYF. The CDR3 nucleotides are TGTGCCAGCTCACCAGGGACCACCTCCTACGAGCAGTACTTC. The chain is built from TRBV18 and TRBJ2-7; D may match TRBD1 or TRBD2 (5 bases each). Looked up from germline, CDR1 is KGHSH and CDR2 is LQKENI. This CDR3 has 14 residues. V gave up 2 bases and J gave up 0 bases, with 8 bases separating them.

This clone was detected once. V is TRBV29-1 and J is TRBJ1-5; 7 bases agree with TRBD1. Germline V lookup: CDR1 SQVTM, CDR2 ANQGSEA. The CDR3 is 16 residues long. The junction had 13 bases not matched to a gene; V was cut back by 6 bases and J by 2 bases. The CDR3 loop is CSVIGQAVGGNQPQHF. Written as DNA, the CDR3 is TGCAGCGTAATAGGACAGGCCGTTGGGGGCAATCAGCCCCAGCATTTT.

The chain recombines TRBV7-8 with TRBJ2-7; 13 nucleotides agree with TRBD2. CDR1 SGHVS and CDR2 FQNEAQ come from the germline V gene. V trimming: 5 bases; J trimming: 6 bases; junction bases outside the gene matches: 16. The CDR3 contains 18 residues. CDR3 protein: CASSRRTSGGNPPREQYF. CDR3 coding DNA: TGTGCCAGCAGCCGGAGGACTAGCGGGGGAAATCCCCCTCGCGAGCAGTACTTC.

A remark on this clone: The sample carries other DNA sequences with the same CDR3. The V call is TRBV28, the J call TRBJ2-1; TRBD2 matches at 7 bases. V shed 3 bases and J 4 bases; nucleotides not matched to a gene: 0. Germline V CDR1 and CDR2: MDHEN, SYDVKM. CDR3 length: 13 amino acids. The CDR3 nucleotides read TGTGCCAGCAGTTTGGGAGGGTACAATGAGCAGTTCTTC. This encodes CASSLGGYNEQFF.

This chain connects TRBV11-2 to TRBJ2-3; 13 bases line up with TRBD2. The CDR3 totals 15 residues. Germline trimming cut 6 bases from V and 5 bases from J; bases unmatched to any gene: 5. CDR1 is SGHAT and CDR2 is FQNNGV in the germline V gene. CDR3 nucleotides: TGTGCCAGCAGTAGGACTAGCGGGAGCTTAGATACGCAGTATTTT. As protein: CASSRTSGSLDTQYF. Full variable domain (missing parts from reference TRBV11-2 and TRBJ2-3): EAGVAQSPRYKIIEKRQSVAFWCNPISGHATLYWYQQILGQGPKLLIQFQNNGVVDDSQLPKDRFSAERLKGVDSTLKIQPAKLEDSAVYLCASSRTSGSLDTQYFGPGTRLTVL.

This clone appeared a single time. The chain carries TRBV2 and TRBJ2-7; 8 nucleotides line up with TRBD1. This CDR3 is 15 amino acids long. Losses at the gene ends were 2 bases for V and 2 bases for J; bases not matched to a gene: 5. Germline-derived CDR1 and CDR2 are SNHLY and FYNNEI. CDR3 sequence: CASSELLGQAYEQYF. CDR3 bases: TGTGCCAGCAGTGAACTGTTGGGACAGGCCTACGAGCAGTACTTC.

The rearrangement links TRBV21-1 to TRBJ2-5; the D call in the table, TRBD2, was not verified against the DNA. TRBV21-1 is described as a pseudogene. There are 9 residues in the CDR3. In DNA form, the CDR3 reads TGTGCCAGCAGCTTATGCCAGTACTTC. It translates to CASSLCQYF.